Listed below are T cell receptor beta chains from one sample, sequenced in a study of response to subunit inactivated influenza vaccine. A single record per CDR3 protein comes from TCRdb applying MiXCR to the RT-PCR reads. The sample lists roughly 650,000 distinct CDR3 sequences; 15% to 18% were seen once. The source material was PBMCs from blood, sampled 11 to 12 days after vaccination. The receptors here all came from a man aged 45 to 65 who received an inactivated influenza vaccine. CDR3s leave out the opening cysteine and the closing phenylalanine or tryptophan. Rows give clone size only sometimes, using once, few, many, or a class for an expanded clone.

v_gene: TRBV12-3/TRBV12-4; abundance: few; CDR3aa: ASSLQGNPDEQY
v_gene: TRBV24-1; abundance: .; CDR3aa: ATSEPGLLGETQY
v_gene: TRBV6-1; abundance: few; CDR3aa: AAGLPGANVLT
v_gene: TRBV11-2; abundance: few; CDR3aa: ASSSGQGLFDTQY
v_gene: TRBV20-1; abundance: .; CDR3aa: SARPSGGPYNEQF
v_gene: TRBV10-3; abundance: .; CDR3aa: AISESGIYGYT
v_gene: TRBV7-7; abundance: few; CDR3aa: ASSTGQESNEQF
v_gene: TRBV20-1; abundance: .; CDR3aa: SARDRVSGALTYEQY
v_gene: TRBV5-5; abundance: .; CDR3aa: ASSFQGIKTQY
v_gene: TRBV27; abundance: few; CDR3aa: ASSTQLSSYNEQF
v_gene: TRBV15; abundance: .; CDR3aa: ATSRDVGGIDTQY
v_gene: TRBV24-1; abundance: .; CDR3aa: ATSAGSGRARGEQF
v_gene: TRBV29-1; abundance: few; CDR3aa: SACRTGDTGELF
v_gene: TRBV4-3; abundance: .; CDR3aa: ASSQEAGGNEAF
v_gene: TRBV7-9; abundance: few; CDR3aa: ASSQDANQETQY
v_gene: TRBV7-9; abundance: .; CDR3aa: ASSFLSPRTGDTIY
v_gene: TRBV30; abundance: .; CDR3aa: AWSTGEGANVLT
v_gene: TRBV6-2/TRBV6-3; abundance: few; CDR3aa: ASSPSRVAEQY
v_gene: TRBV5-1; abundance: .; CDR3aa: ASRAATLNTEAF
v_gene: TRBV7-2; abundance: .; CDR3aa: ASSRTSGTNNEQF
v_gene: TRBV28; abundance: .; CDR3aa: ASSPQGLAGGSDTQY
v_gene: TRBV10-3; abundance: .; CDR3aa: AISEREQRGGSPLH
v_gene: TRBV7-9; abundance: .; CDR3aa: ASSLGANQY
v_gene: TRBV4-3; abundance: .; CDR3aa: ASSQGFGANVLT
v_gene: TRBV6-1; abundance: .; CDR3aa: ASRAGTSGTGEQF
v_gene: TRBV2; abundance: .; CDR3aa: ASRVQAGSTEQF
v_gene: TRBV20-1; abundance: .; CDR3aa: SARDKQVWTPLGTQY
v_gene: TRBV5-1; abundance: few; CDR3aa: ASSPGGGGVTGELF
v_gene: TRBV7-8; abundance: few; CDR3aa: ASSFRQGQY
v_gene: TRBV3-1; abundance: .; CDR3aa: ASSPAGGISTDTQY
v_gene: TRBV12-3/TRBV12-4; abundance: .; CDR3aa: ASSLFGESSAEQF
v_gene: TRBV29-1; abundance: many; CDR3aa: SVRDRGQNEQY
v_gene: TRBV20-1; abundance: .; CDR3aa: SAYNTGDGGQY
v_gene: TRBV12-3/TRBV12-4; abundance: many; CDR3aa: ASSPRLAGAGELF
v_gene: TRBV12-3/TRBV12-4; abundance: .; CDR3aa: ASSLDLLRGTQY
v_gene: TRBV29-1; abundance: few; CDR3aa: SVEDRRSGGLYEQF
v_gene: TRBV5-1; abundance: .; CDR3aa: ASSQSPGQGAGTGELF
v_gene: TRBV7-2; abundance: .; CDR3aa: ASSLVSDRVLEQY
v_gene: TRBV6-2/TRBV6-3; abundance: few; CDR3aa: ASSYPSGGANTGELF
v_gene: TRBV4-3; abundance: many; CDR3aa: ASSQEGGYGYT
v_gene: TRBV5-1; abundance: many; CDR3aa: ASSSFPGNQETQY
v_gene: TRBV5-6; abundance: .; CDR3aa: ASTLQALNTEAF
v_gene: TRBV20-1; abundance: once; CDR3aa: SARVGGPNTEAF
v_gene: TRBV7-2; abundance: .; CDR3aa: ASSSRGQGSREQF